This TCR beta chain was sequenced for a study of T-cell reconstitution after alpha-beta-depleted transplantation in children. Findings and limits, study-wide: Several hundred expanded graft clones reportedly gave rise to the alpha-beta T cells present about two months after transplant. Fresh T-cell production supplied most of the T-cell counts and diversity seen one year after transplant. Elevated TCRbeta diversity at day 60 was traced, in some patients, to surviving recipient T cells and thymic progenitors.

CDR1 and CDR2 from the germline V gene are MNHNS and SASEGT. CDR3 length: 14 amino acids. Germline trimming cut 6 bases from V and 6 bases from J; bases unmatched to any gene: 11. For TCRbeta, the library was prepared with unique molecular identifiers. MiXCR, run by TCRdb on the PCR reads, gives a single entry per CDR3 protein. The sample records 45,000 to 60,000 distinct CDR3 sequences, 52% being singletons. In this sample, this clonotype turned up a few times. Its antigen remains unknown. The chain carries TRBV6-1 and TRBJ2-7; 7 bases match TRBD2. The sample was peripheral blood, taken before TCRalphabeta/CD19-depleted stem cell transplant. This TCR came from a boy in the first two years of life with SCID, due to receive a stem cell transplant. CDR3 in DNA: TGTGCCAGCAGCAGGACTAGGGTTGAACTCGAGCAGTACTTC. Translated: CASSRTRVELEQYF.